What follows are 11 T cell receptor beta chains derived from one specimen sequenced in a study of cytomegalovirus exposure and HLA in healthy donors. 60 Vbeta and 13 Jbeta primers were used in PCR. Sequenced by immunoSEQ multiplex PCR; TCRdb stores in-frame clones only, minus some. The sample lists about 170,000 clones; 70% to 90% were seen once. The sequenced material came from PBMCs. All receptors derive from a man aged 30 to 45 in good health and CMV-seropositive.

The chain's CDR3 is CASSQGRLAGDNEQFF. The CDR3 bases are TGCGCCAGCAGCCAAGGGCGACTAGCGGGAGACAATGAGCAGTTCTTC. The chain links TRBV4-3 to TRBJ2-1; 12 bases map to TRBD2. Germline CDR1 is LGHNA and CDR2 is YSLEER. Trimming at V came to 1 base and at J to 5 bases, leaving 3 bases not matched to a gene. The CDR3 contains 16 residues.

CDR3 protein: CASSLRGRTGTPRGNSPLHF. Written as DNA, the CDR3 is TGTGCCAGCAGCCTAAGGGGGAGGACAGGCACGCCGAGGGGTAATTCACCCCTCCACTTT. This chain links TRBV7-6 with TRBJ1-6; 7 positions agree with TRBD1. The CDR3 length is 20 residues. Per germline, CDR1 SGHVS and CDR2 FNYEAQ. The V and J ends lost 5 bases and 6 bases, in that order; junction bases with no gene match: 22.

The genes are TRBV2 and TRBJ1-6; D might be TRBD1 (5 bases). The V gene lost 7 bases and the J gene lost 4 bases, with 11 bases spanning the gap. From germline, CDR1 is SNHLY and CDR2 FYNNEI. This CDR3 is built from 14 residues. The CDR3, as DNA: TGTGCCAGCACCCCGACAGAATATAATTCACCCCTCCACTTT. This gives the protein CASTPTEYNSPLHF.

This clone was seen more than once but under ten times. V gene TRBV5-1 combines with J gene TRBJ1-3; D is ambiguous. The V end was cut by 5 bases, the J end by 0 bases, with 9 bases between. CDR1 and CDR2 (germline): SGHRS, YFSETQ. This CDR3 comprises 14 residues. The CDR3 DNA is TGCGCCAGCAGTTCCATGGCCTCTGGAAACACCATATATTTT. As protein: CASSSMASGNTIYF. Drawing the rest from reference TRBV5-1 and TRBJ1-3, the complete variable domain is KAGVTQTPRYLIKTRGQQVTLSCSPISGHRSVSWYQQTPGQGLQFLFEYFSETQRNKGNFPGRFSGRQFSNSRSEMNVSTLELGDSALYLCASSSMASGNTIYFGEGSWLTVV.

The rearrangement joins TRBV11-3 to TRBJ1-1; 11 bases are shared with TRBD1. CDR1 and CDR2 (germline): SGHNT, YENEEA. The CDR3 has 15 residues. V was clipped by 0 bases and J by 12 bases; unmatched bases: 9. The CDR3 DNA follows: TGTGCCAGCAGCTTAGACAGAGGGACAGGGGGGAGAACTTTCTTT. Protein: CASSLDRGTGGRTFF. The entire variable domain, with the rest obtained from reference TRBV11-3 and TRBJ1-1, is as follows: EAGVVQSPRYKIIEKKQPVAFWCNPISGHNTLYWYLQNLGQGPELLIRYENEEAVDDSQLPKDRFSAERLKGVDSTLKIQPAELGDSAVYLCASSLDRGTGGRTFFGQGTRLTVV.

The chain joins TRBV27 to TRBJ1-2; TRBD1 matches at 10 bases. This CDR3 region has 14 residues. Germline V gene data show CDR1 as MNHEY and CDR2 as SMNVEV (reference sequence). Trimming removed 4 bases from V and 5 bases from J; junction bases left unmatched: 4. The CDR3 DNA reads as TGTGCCAGCAGTTCGGGACAGGGGAAATATGGCTACACCTTC. As protein: CASSSGQGKYGYTF.

V usage is TRBV9 and J usage is TRBJ2-1, with D possibly being TRBD1 (6 bases). The CDR3 is 20 residues long. Trimming pared 4 bases from V and 6 bases from J, leaving 32 bases between. Looked up from germline, CDR1 is SGDLS and CDR2 is YYNGEE. The DNA of the CDR3 is TGTGCCAGCAGCCCACGCCAGGGAAGACCGGGACAAGGGGTCAGCAATGAGCAGTTCTTC. Protein product: CASSPRQGRPGQGVSNEQFF.

V usage is TRBV4-1 and J usage is TRBJ1-3; tentatively, D is TRBD1 (6 bases). CDR3 size: 17 residues. Between the trimmed V and J ends, which lost 3 bases and 0 bases, there was a span of 15 bases. CDR1 is MGHRA, CDR2 YSYEKL, per germline. The CDR3 sequence: CASSHTGKGGSGNTIYF. The CDR3 DNA sequence: TGCGCCAGCAGCCATACAGGGAAAGGGGGCTCTGGAAACACCATATATTTT.

The chain carries TRBV29-1 and TRBJ2-7; the D is unclear. This CDR3 has 12 amino acids. Trimming removed 4 bases from V and 3 bases from J, with 10 bases in between. Germline V gene sequence: CDR1 SQVTM, CDR2 ANQGSEA. CDR3 protein: CSVGQYGYEQYF. The CDR3, as DNA: TGCAGCGTTGGCCAGTATGGCTACGAGCAGTACTTC.

The rearrangement joins TRBV6-5 to TRBJ2-3; 10 bases agree with TRBD2. The CDR3 runs to 15 residues. The V segment lost 5 bases and the J segment 2 bases; nucleotides outside the gene matches: 4. CDR1 and CDR2 (germline): MNHEY, SVGAGI. CDR3 coding DNA: TGTGCCAGCAGTAAAAGCGGGAGGGCCACAGATACGCAGTATTTT. It codes for CASSKSGRATDTQYF.

The chain is built from TRBV9 and TRBJ1-1; possibly TRBD1 for D (6 bases). The CDR3 is 15 residues long. With 5 bases removed from V and 5 bases from J, the gap between germline ends came to 19 bases. Looked up from germline, CDR1 is SGDLS and CDR2 is YYNGEE. CDR3 region: CASRAGGGFGTEAFF. In DNA form, the CDR3 reads TGTGCCAGCAGAGCGGGAGGGGGGTTCGGTACTGAAGCTTTCTTT.